This T cell receptor beta chain was retrieved from a study of post-analysis software for immune sequencing data. The overall study: There were relapsing-remitting, secondary progressive and progressive-relapsing multiple sclerosis among the disease courses included. Overall study findings and caveats: By F measure, samples from a shared preparation batch strongly co-clustered. Multiple sclerosis patients showed significantly lower normalized Chao1 diversity than controls did. Patients showed TRBV5-6, TRBV5-1 and TRBV20-1 among several TRBV segments more frequent than in controls.

This clonotype was seen a few times. No antigen is known for it. cDNA libraries for TCR beta contained unique molecular identifiers. Between roughly 1 and 10 million T cells gave rise to 450,000 to 650,000 cDNA molecules. Via MiXCR, TCRdb re-called the PCR reads, giving one row per CDR3 protein. The sample carries about 540,000 distinct CDR3 sequences, around 36% recorded once. This CDR3 region has 15 residues. Germline assignment: CDR1 MNHNY and CDR2 SVGAGI (reference sequence). V lost 5 bases and J 6 bases, leaving 19 bases between the germline ends. Sequencing was performed on blood. The sequence was obtained from a girl aged 2-17 years with multiple sclerosis. This chain links TRBV6-6 with TRBJ1-2, with D unclear. The CDR3 nucleotides are TGTGCCAGCAGTGTTAGGGTCACGGCGTTGGATGGCTACACCTTC. Residues: CASSVRVTALDGYTF.